The sample holds a few counts of the clone carrying this T cell receptor beta chain. It may be a read error: a sequence one base away is much more abundant. As to time point: newly diagnosed GD, antithyroid drugs for less than 3 months. PBMC-extracted RNA yielded the TCR library. Patients came through an endocrinology department, and that department was in Xi'an, China. Combining iRepertoire HTBI primers with Arm-PCR of CDR3 regions, the authors built TCR beta libraries. TCRdb fed the multiplex PCR reads into MiXCR, producing one record per CDR3 protein. The table lists roughly 510,000 distinct CDR3 sequences, more than 15% of them singletons. This record belongs to a study of regulatory T cells in long-lasting Graves disease. The CDR3 consists of 15 residues. These records were also assigned to another study, of T cells in Graves' hyperthyroidism and ophthalmopathy. In that study: Newly diagnosed hyperthyroidism, duration under 2 months, in patients aged 18 to 65.

This sample comprised peripheral blood mononuclear cells (PBMCs), obtained at new diagnosis, from a patient treated with antithyroid drugs. This clonotype was sampled from a man younger than 30 with Graves disease. This sequence joins TRBV12-3 or TRBV12-4 and TRBJ2-6; D uncertain. CDR3 nucleotide sequence: TGTGCCAACAGTTTATCAAACTCTGGGGCCAACGTCCTGACTTTC. Residues: CANSLSNSGANVLTF.